A single sample is the source of the 13 T cell receptor beta chains below, sequenced in a study of cytomegalovirus exposure and HLA in healthy donors. With 60 Vbeta and 13 Jbeta primers, the PCR was carried out. Measured with immunoSEQ multiplex PCR; TCRdb has only the in-frame clones, and not every one. The sample contains about 140,000 clones, roughly two thirds of which appear only once. Sequences were obtained from PBMCs. These receptors were obtained from a human donor in good health.

CDR3 sequence reads: CASTGDNYEQYF. The CDR3 bases are TGTGCCAGTACAGGGGACAACTACGAGCAGTACTTC. The chain joins TRBV6-5 to TRBJ2-7; 7 bases match TRBD1. J lost 3 bases, V lost 9 bases, and 5 bases had no gene match. The CDR3 contains 12 residues. The V gene's germline CDR1 is MNHEY and CDR2 SVGAGI.

This chain joins TRBV19 and TRBJ1-3; D is undetermined. Trimming removed 5 bases from V and 4 bases from J, with 9 bases in between. This CDR3 is built from 13 residues. Germline V gives CDR1 LNHDA, CDR2 SQIVND (reference sequence). Here the CDR3 DNA reads TGTGCCAGTAGTCCCTCGTCCGGAAACACCATATATTTT. Protein: CASSPSSGNTIYF.

The gene calls are TRBV6-1 and TRBJ2-7, with D perhaps matching TRBD2 (5 bases). Trimming shortened V by 0 bases and J by 0 bases, and 18 bases separated the two germline ends. This CDR3 is built from 18 residues. The germline V gene encodes CDR1 MNHNS and CDR2 SASEGT. The CDR3 sequence: CASSEAPSTWRVSYEQYF. The CDR3 DNA is TGTGCCAGCAGTGAAGCGCCCTCAACGTGGCGGGTCTCCTACGAGCAGTACTTC.

This clone showed up just a few times. The chain recombines TRBV9 with TRBJ1-2; maybe TRBD1 (6 bases). This CDR3 region has 14 residues. Trimming shortened V by 4 bases and J by 4 bases, and 14 bases separated the two germline ends. The germline gives CDR1 SGDLS, CDR2 YYNGEE. CDR3 DNA: TGTGCCAGCAGCATCGGGCAGGGGACCTATGGCTACACCTTC. Its translation: CASSIGQGTYGYTF.

The genes are TRBV29-1 and TRBJ1-2; D gene ambiguous. Germline V gene lookup returns CDR1 SQVTM and CDR2 ANQGSEA. Trimming shortened V by 4 bases and J by 0 bases, and 9 bases separated the two germline ends. CDR3 length: 13 residues. This chain's CDR3 is CSVVYTTNYGYTF. The CDR3 DNA follows: TGCAGCGTTGTCTACACTACTAACTATGGCTACACCTTC.

This chain links TRBV5-1 with TRBJ1-1; D may be TRBD1 (6 bases). The V and J ends lost 0 bases and 4 bases respectively, with 13 bases between them. In germline, CDR1 is SGHRS, CDR2 YFSETQ. The length of the CDR3 is 15 residues. Here the CDR3 reads CASSLEGGRGTEAFF. CDR3 DNA: TGCGCCAGCAGCTTGGAGGGGGGGCGGGGCACTGAAGCTTTCTTT.

V gene TRBV5-1 combines with J gene TRBJ1-4, with D tentatively TRBD1 (6 bases). The V and J ends lost 3 bases and 6 bases respectively, with 15 bases between them. The length of the CDR3 is 15 residues. Germline V gene data show CDR1 as SGHRS and CDR2 as YFSETQ. The CDR3 region is CASSSDTGTHEKLFF. CDR3 nucleotide sequence: TGCGCCAGCAGCTCAGATACAGGGACGCATGAAAAACTGTTTTTT.

This chain links TRBV2 with TRBJ2-5; 11 bases agree with TRBD2. Germline CDR1 reads SNHLY; CDR2 reads FYNNEI. Losses at the gene ends were 2 bases for V and 3 bases for J; bases not matched to a gene: 5. This CDR3 spans 16 amino acids. CDR3 in amino acids: CASSEFGTSGKETQYF. CDR3 coding DNA: TGTGCCAGCAGTGAATTCGGGACTAGCGGAAAAGAGACCCAGTACTTC.

V and J are TRBV7-9 and TRBJ2-3; D unresolved. This CDR3 is built from 15 residues. CDR1 and CDR2 from the germline V gene are SEHNR and FQNEAQ (reference sequence). V shed 1 base and J shed 0 bases, with 8 bases lying between them. For the CDR3, the DNA is TGTGCCAGCAGCTTAGATTGGGCCAGCACAGATACGCAGTATTTT. It codes for CASSLDWASTDTQYF.

This chain uses TRBV27 with TRBJ2-2; 8 bases align to TRBD2. Germline V CDR1 and CDR2: MNHEY, SMNVEV (reference sequence). J was trimmed by 8 bases and V by 11 bases; bases with no gene match: 10. The CDR3 covers 13 residues. The CDR3 is CASRGGASGELFF. CDR3 DNA sequence: TGTGCCTCCCGGGGGGGCGCTTCTGGGGAGCTGTTTTTT.

The chain joins TRBV20-1 to TRBJ2-7; D gene ambiguous. The CDR3 is 11 residues long. Germline loops: CDR1 DFQATT, CDR2 SNEGSKA (reference sequence). With 5 bases removed from V and 1 base from J, the gap between germline ends came to 6 bases. This CDR3 is CSAASSYEQYF. The CDR3 DNA is TGCAGTGCTGCGAGTTCCTACGAGCAGTACTTC.

The chain couples TRBV28 to TRBJ2-1; 9 positions agree with TRBD1. With 5 bases clipped from V and 2 bases from J, the junction kept 4 bases outside the gene matches. Germline V lookup: CDR1 MDHEN, CDR2 SYDVKM. The CDR3 consists of 15 residues. The CDR3 nucleotides read TGTGCCAGCAGTAGGACAGGGGTCGCCTACAATGAGCAGTTCTTC. This codes for CASSRTGVAYNEQFF.

The chain uses TRBV21-1 and TRBJ2-1; the DNA was not used to check the table's D call, TRBD2. TRBV21-1 is an annotated pseudogene. The CDR3 is made up of 17 amino acids. The CDR3: CASSPRVALGGSDEQFF. The CDR3 DNA is TGTGCCAGCAGCCCCCGGGTAGCGCTCGGTGGGTCTGATGAGCAGTTCTTC.